The sequence of this T cell receptor beta chain was determined in a study of T cells in Graves' hyperthyroidism and ophthalmopathy. The investigators amplified TCR beta CDR3 regions from RNA transcripts. A first-round RT-PCR of the TCR CDR3 used the HTBI primer set. MiXCR was run by TCRdb on the multiplex PCR reads, yielding one entry per CDR3 protein. The sample consists of hundreds of thousands of distinct CDR3 sequences, around 14% of them appearing once. Many counts were recorded for this clonotype. There are 14 residues in the CDR3. V lost 8 bases and J lost 4; bases outside the gene matches: 8. Diagnoses were established using clinical symptoms, serum thyroxine and TRAb, thyroid ultrasound and orbital computed tomography.

This receptor was obtained from a woman in her late teens or twenties with Graves' hyperthyroidism. The V call is TRBV12-3 or TRBV12-4, the J call TRBJ2-1, with 7 bases matching TRBD2. The specimen was blood. The CDR3 nucleotides read TGTGCCAGCTTTTTGGGGGGGGGATACAATGAGCAGTTCTTC. It is translated as CASFLGGGYNEQFF.